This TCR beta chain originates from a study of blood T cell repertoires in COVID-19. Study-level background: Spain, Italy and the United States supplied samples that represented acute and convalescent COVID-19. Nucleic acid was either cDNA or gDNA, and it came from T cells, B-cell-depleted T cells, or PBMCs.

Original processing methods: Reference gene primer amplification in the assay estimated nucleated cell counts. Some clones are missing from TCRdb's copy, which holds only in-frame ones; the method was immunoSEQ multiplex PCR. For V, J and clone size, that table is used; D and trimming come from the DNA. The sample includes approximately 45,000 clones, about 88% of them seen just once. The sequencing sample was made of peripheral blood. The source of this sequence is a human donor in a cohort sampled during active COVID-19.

In DNA form, the CDR3 reads TGTGCCAGTACAGGAGGTAGACCGAGGACCCAGTACTTC. Translated: CASTGGRPRTQYF. J is TRBJ2-5 and V is TRBV19, with D tentatively TRBD2 (5 bases). This CDR3 has 13 amino acids. Germline assignment: CDR1 LNHDA and CDR2 SQIVND (reference sequence). V was shortened by 7 bases and J by 7 bases, with 16 bases between the two germline ends.